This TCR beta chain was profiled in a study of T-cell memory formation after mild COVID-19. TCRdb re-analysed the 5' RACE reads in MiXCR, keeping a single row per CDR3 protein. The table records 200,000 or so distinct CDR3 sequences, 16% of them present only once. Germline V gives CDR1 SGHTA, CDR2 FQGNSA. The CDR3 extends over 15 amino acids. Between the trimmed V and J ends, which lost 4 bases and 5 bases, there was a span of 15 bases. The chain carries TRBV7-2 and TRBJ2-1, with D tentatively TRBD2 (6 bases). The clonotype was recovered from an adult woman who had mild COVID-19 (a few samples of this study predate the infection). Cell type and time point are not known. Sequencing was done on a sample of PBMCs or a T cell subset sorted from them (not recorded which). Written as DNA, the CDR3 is TGTGCCAGCAGCTCCAGACTAGTCCCTAACAATGAGCAGTTCTTC. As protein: CASSSRLVPNNEQFF.